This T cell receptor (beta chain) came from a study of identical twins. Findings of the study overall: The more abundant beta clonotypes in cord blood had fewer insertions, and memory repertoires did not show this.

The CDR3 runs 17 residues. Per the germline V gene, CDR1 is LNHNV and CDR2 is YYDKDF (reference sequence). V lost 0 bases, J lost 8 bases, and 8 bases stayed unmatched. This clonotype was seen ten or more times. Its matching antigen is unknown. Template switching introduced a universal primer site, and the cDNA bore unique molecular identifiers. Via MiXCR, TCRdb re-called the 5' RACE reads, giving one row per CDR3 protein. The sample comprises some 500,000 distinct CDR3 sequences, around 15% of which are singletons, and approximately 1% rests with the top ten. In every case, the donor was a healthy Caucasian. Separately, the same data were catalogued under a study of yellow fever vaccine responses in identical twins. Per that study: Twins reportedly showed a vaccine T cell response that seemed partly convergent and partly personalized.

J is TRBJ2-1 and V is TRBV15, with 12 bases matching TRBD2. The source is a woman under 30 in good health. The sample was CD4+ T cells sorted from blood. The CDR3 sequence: CATSRDLAGGPLDEQFF. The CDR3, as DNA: TGTGCCACCAGCAGAGATCTAGCGGGGGGGCCTCTGGATGAGCAGTTCTTC.